The T cell receptor (beta chain) described here comes from a study of blood T cell repertoires in COVID-19. Across the whole study: Spain, Italy and the United States supplied samples that represented acute and convalescent COVID-19.

Germline CDR1 SGHDT, CDR2 YYEEEE. The V end was cut by 2 bases, the J end by 0 bases, with 3 bases between. This CDR3 is 12 amino acids long. Under the authors' procedure: Reference gene primer amplification in the assay estimated nucleated cell counts. The repertoire was sequenced with immunoSEQ multiplex PCR; TCRdb's copy has only in-frame clones and lacks some. The V and J calls and clone size were taken over from that table, and D and trimming were inferred from the DNA. The sample lists roughly 71,000 clones; roughly 88% were seen once. The TCR was taken from a man aged 30 to 45 with acute or convalescent COVID-19. The chain combines TRBV5-6 with TRBJ2-7; D is uncertain. The sample comprised peripheral blood. CDR3 in amino acids: CASSLHSYEQYF. The CDR3 nucleotides are TGTGCCAGCAGCTTACACTCCTACGAGCAGTACTTC.